This entry lists 10 T cell receptor beta chains sequenced from one sample in a study of T cell repertoires in cytomegalovirus infection. TCRdb reprocessed the reads via MiXCR and lists one record per CDR3 protein. Of hundreds of thousands of distinct CDR3 sequences in the sample, about 42% were seen once. These receptors' antigens are unknown. The material sequenced was cultured PBMCs, taken from culture after CMV antigen stimulation. The receptors were sampled from a human donor in good health (CMV status not recorded). Some clones in this sample may be carry-over from other donors' samples.

The CDR3 DNA reads TGCGCCAGCAGCTTGGGACAGGGAGTCCAAGAGACCCAGTACTTC. It encodes CASSLGQGVQETQYF. The chain joins TRBV5-1 to TRBJ2-5; 7 nucleotides match TRBD1. Germline V gene sequence: CDR1 SGHRS, CDR2 YFSETQ. The CDR3 runs 15 residues. J lost 1 base, V lost 0 bases, and 3 bases had no gene match.

The V and J genes are TRBV18 and TRBJ1-4; no firm D call. Trimming stripped 1 base from V and 0 bases from J, with 9 bases between. Germline V gene lookup returns CDR1 KGHSH and CDR2 LQKENI. The CDR3 length is 16 residues. The CDR3 protein is CASSPLTVATNEKLFF. The CDR3 nucleotides read TGTGCCAGCTCACCACTAACAGTTGCAACTAATGAAAAACTGTTTTTT.

The chain links TRBV10-3 to TRBJ2-5; 8 bases align to TRBD1. V shed 0 bases, J shed 1 base, and the junction held 4 bases outside the gene matches. Germline V gene data show CDR1 as ENHRY and CDR2 as SYGVKD. The CDR3 has 16 residues. CDR3 sequence (DNA): TGTGCCATCAGTGAGTCTCGGACAGGGTCCCAAGAGACCCAGTACTTC. This codes for CAISESRTGSQETQYF.

This clonotype occurred a few times. The rearrangement joins TRBV7-2 to TRBJ1-5; D is undetermined. V lost 0 bases and J 0 bases, leaving 6 bases between the germline ends. CDR1 is SGHTA and CDR2 is FQGNSA in the germline V gene. This CDR3 is built from 15 residues. The CDR3 region is CASSLASNSNQPQHF. CDR3 nucleotide sequence: TGTGCCAGCAGCTTAGCCAGTAATAGCAATCAGCCCCAGCATTTT.

This clonotype was seen a handful of times. For the CDR3, the DNA is TGTGCCAGCAGCGCCGCAGGGGGCTACGGAAACACCATATATTTT. It specifies CASSAAGGYGNTIYF. V is TRBV7-2 and J is TRBJ1-3; 8 nucleotides line up with TRBD1. The ends lost 5 bases at V and 4 bases at J; junction bases unmatched: 7. Germline CDR1 reads SGHTA; CDR2 reads FQGNSA. The CDR3 loop spans 15 amino acids. The full variable domain, with the rest looked up from reference TRBV7-2 and TRBJ1-3, is GAGVSQSPSNKVTEKGKDVELRCDPISGHTALYWYRQSLGQGLEFLIYFQGNSAPDKSGLPSDRFSAERTGGSVSTLTIQRTQQEDSAVYLCASSAAGGYGNTIYFGEGSWLTVV.

This chain links TRBV7-2 with TRBJ2-3; D might be TRBD2 (6 bases). The V gene's germline CDR1 is SGHTA and CDR2 FQGNSA. This CDR3 has 14 residues. The V gene lost 5 bases and the J gene lost 8 bases, with 17 bases spanning the gap. This CDR3 reads CASSASAWTTTQYF. In DNA, the CDR3 is TGTGCCAGCAGCGCTTCTGCTTGGACTACTACGCAGTATTTT. The full variable domain, in which reference TRBV7-2 and TRBJ2-3 provide the parts outside the CDR3, is GAGVSQSPSNKVTEKGKDVELRCDPISGHTALYWYRQSLGQGLEFLIYFQGNSAPDKSGLPSDRFSAERTGGSVSTLTIQRTQQEDSAVYLCASSASAWTTTQYFGPGTRLTVL.

V is TRBV6-2 or TRBV6-3 and J is TRBJ1-1; weak D call: TRBD1 (6 bases). This CDR3 spans 16 amino acids. Trimming pared 2 bases from V and 0 bases from J, leaving 13 bases between. Germline CDR1 reads MNHEY; CDR2 reads SVGEGT. In DNA, the CDR3 is TGTGCCAGCAGTTACACCTTTAGGGGGTTGAACACTGAAGCTTTCTTT. Translated: CASSYTFRGLNTEAFF.

This rearrangement joins TRBV7-4 to TRBJ1-1, with D unresolved. Trimming left V 1 base short and J 4 bases short, with 7 bases between. Looked up from germline, CDR1 is SGHVT and CDR2 is SQSDAQ. There are 13 residues in the CDR3. The CDR3, as DNA: TGTGCCAGCAGCTTAGAACCAGGCACTGAAGCTTTCTTT. It is translated as CASSLEPGTEAFF.

This chain links TRBV10-3 with TRBJ1-2; TRBD1 matches at 9 bases. Germline trimming cut 0 bases from V and 7 bases from J; bases unmatched to any gene: 6. The germline CDR1 and CDR2 sequences are ENHRY and SYGVKD. The CDR3 length is 15 residues. CDR3 amino acids: CAISESGDRAAGYTF. CDR3 DNA sequence: TGTGCCATCAGTGAGTCGGGGGACAGGGCCGCTGGCTACACCTTC.

This clonotype was seen a few times. The chain joins TRBV10-3 to TRBJ1-5; perhaps TRBD1 as D (5 bases). Germline V gene lookup returns CDR1 ENHRY and CDR2 SYGVKD. Trimming cost V 10 bases and J 1 base, with 14 bases left between them. CDR3 length equals 14 residues. The CDR3, as DNA: TGTGCCACCTCTCCCGGGGGAAGCAATCAGCCCCAGCATTTT. Its translation is CATSPGGSNQPQHF.